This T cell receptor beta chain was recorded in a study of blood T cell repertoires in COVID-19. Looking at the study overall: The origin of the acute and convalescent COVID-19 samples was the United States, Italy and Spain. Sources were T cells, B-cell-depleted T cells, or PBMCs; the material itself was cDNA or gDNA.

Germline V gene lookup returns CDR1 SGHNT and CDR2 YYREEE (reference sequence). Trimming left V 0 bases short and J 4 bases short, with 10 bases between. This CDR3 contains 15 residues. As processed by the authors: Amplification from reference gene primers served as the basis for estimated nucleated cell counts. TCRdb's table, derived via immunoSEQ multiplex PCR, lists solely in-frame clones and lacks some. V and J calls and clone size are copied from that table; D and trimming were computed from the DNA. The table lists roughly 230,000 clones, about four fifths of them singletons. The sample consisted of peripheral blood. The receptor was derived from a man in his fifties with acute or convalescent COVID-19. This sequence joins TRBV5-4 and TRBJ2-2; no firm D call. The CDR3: CASSLEATATGELFF. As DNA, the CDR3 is TGTGCCAGCAGCTTGGAGGCTACAGCCACCGGGGAGCTGTTTTTT.